These 18 T cell receptor beta chains share one sample of origin, sequenced in a study of control samples from healthy donors and cancer patients. This table comes from immunoSEQ multiplex PCR, and its TCRdb copy is limited to in-frame clones, with some not included. The table lists 100,000 to 150,000 clones, over 85% of them singletons, with over 6.5% in the top ten. The sequenced sample consisted of PBMCs. The receptors here all came from a man aged 45-60 years with head and neck cancer.

The J gene is TRBJ1-2, the V gene TRBV5-8, with D unclear. This CDR3 region has 14 residues. Deletions cut 4 bases from V and 6 bases from J, with 16 bases between. Germline assignment: CDR1 SGHTS and CDR2 YDEGEE. The CDR3 DNA sequence: TGTGCCAGCAGCGCCACGACGGTCCCGGATGGCTACACCTTC. Its protein is CASSATTVPDGYTF. Variable domain in full (rest from reference TRBV5-8 and TRBJ1-2): EAGVTQSPTHLIKTRGQQATLRCSPISGHTSVYWYQQALGLGLQFLLWYDEGEERNRGNFPPRFSGRQFPNYSSELNVNALELEDSALYLCASSATTVPDGYTFGSGTRLTVV.

The chain is built from TRBV11-2 and TRBJ1-2; 7 positions agree with TRBD1. Germline V gene lookup returns CDR1 SGHAT and CDR2 FQNNGV. CDR3 length: 13 residues. Trimming took 5 bases from V and 5 from J; bases not matched to a gene: 5. CDR3 residues: CASSPDRIYGYTF. CDR3 nucleotide sequence: TGTGCCAGCAGCCCGGACAGGATATATGGCTACACCTTC.

Worth noting for this clone: Other DNA sequences from this sample encode an identical CDR3 as well. The chain couples TRBV10-1 to TRBJ2-1, with TRBD2 identical over 10 bases. Trimming at V came to 5 bases and at J to 5 bases, leaving 9 bases not matched to a gene. The germline V gene encodes CDR1 WNHNN and CDR2 SYGVQD (reference sequence). The length of the CDR3 is 16 residues. CDR3 protein: CASSSGRAPRHNEQFF. The CDR3 nucleotides are TGCGCCAGCAGTAGCGGGAGGGCCCCTCGGCACAATGAGCAGTTCTTC.

The gene calls are TRBV9 and TRBJ2-1; D is unclear. The ends were cut back, 2 bases at V and 8 bases at J, with 11 bases in the middle. The CDR3 consists of 13 residues. Per the germline V gene, CDR1 is SGDLS and CDR2 is YYNGEE. The CDR3 here is CASSVLGVDEQFF. CDR3 nucleotides: TGTGCCAGCAGCGTCCTCGGCGTGGATGAGCAGTTCTTC.

The chain joins TRBV5-8 to TRBJ2-1; 9 bases agree with TRBD1. The CDR3 spans 19 residues. Trimming cost V 4 bases and J 1 base; bases outside gene matches: 15. Looked up from germline, CDR1 is SGHTS and CDR2 is YDEGEE. DNA for the CDR3: TGTGCCAGCAGCATCTCCTGGGACAGGGCCAGTTCTTCCTACAATGAGCAGTTCTTC. Protein: CASSISWDRASSSYNEQFF.

This clone has more than one count but fewer than ten. The rearrangement links TRBV3-1 (or the pseudogene TRBV3-2) to TRBJ1-5; no clear D gene. The CDR3 runs to 14 residues. Germline lookup yields CDR1 LGHDT and CDR2 YNNKEL (reference sequence). Deletions cut 5 bases from V and 0 bases from J, with 8 bases between. CDR3 in DNA: TGTGCCAGCAGCAAGGAGGTTAGCAATCAGCCCCAGCATTTT. This gives the protein CASSKEVSNQPQHF.

CDR3 in amino acids: CASSQGGYEQYF. The CDR3 DNA reads TGTGCCAGCAGCCAAGGGGGCTACGAGCAGTACTTC. The chain couples TRBV3-1 (or the pseudogene TRBV3-2) to TRBJ2-7; unclear D gene. The V gene lost 1 base and the J gene lost 3 bases, with 4 bases spanning the gap. In germline, CDR1 is LGHDT, CDR2 YNNKEL (reference sequence). The CDR3 is 12 residues long.

The CDR3 nucleotides are TGTGCCAGTAGTCCCATGAGCTCTGGGGCCAACGTCCTGACTTTC. Translated, it gives CASSPMSSGANVLTF. The V call is TRBV19, the J call TRBJ2-6; D is unresolved. Germline CDR1 LNHDA, CDR2 SQIVND (reference sequence). This CDR3 has 15 amino acids. V was clipped by 5 bases and J by 0 bases, with 8 bases between them.

The gene calls are TRBV15 and TRBJ1-4; no reliable D call. CDR1 and CDR2 (germline): LNHNV, YYDKDF (reference sequence). CDR3 length: 12 amino acids. V gave up 0 bases and J gave up 16 bases, with 12 bases separating them. This chain's CDR3 is CATSRERKGPFF. CDR3 coding DNA: TGTGCCACCAGCAGAGAACGGAAGGGCCCGTTTTTT.

The chain joins TRBV7-2 to TRBJ2-7; 13 nucleotides align to TRBD2. J was trimmed by 4 bases and V by 5 bases; bases with no gene match: 8. The CDR3 sequence is 16 residues long. CDR1 SGHTA and CDR2 FQGNSA come from the germline V gene. The CDR3 DNA sequence: TGTGCCAGCAGCCTAGAAGGGACTAGCGGGATTTACGAGCAGTACTTC. Its translation: CASSLEGTSGIYEQYF. The variable domain in full, completed from reference TRBV7-2 and TRBJ2-7, reads GAGVSQSPSNKVTEKGKDVELRCDPISGHTALYWYRQSLGQGLEFLIYFQGNSAPDKSGLPSDRFSAERTGGSVSTLTIQRTQQEDSAVYLCASSLEGTSGIYEQYFGPGTRLTVT.

This clone was picked up one time. The chain couples TRBV2 to TRBJ1-5; TRBD1 matches 10 bases. Germline V CDR1 and CDR2: SNHLY, FYNNEI. This CDR3 has 14 residues. V shed 10 bases and J 5 bases; nucleotides not matched to a gene: 8. CDR3 residues: CATRDRGSDQPQHF. The DNA for the CDR3 is TGTGCCACCCGGGACAGGGGCTCGGATCAGCCCCAGCATTTT.

The sample holds one count of this clone. This chain joins TRBV5-1 and TRBJ1-4, with no clear D. V was cut by 4 bases and J by 0 bases, with 10 bases left in between. Germline V CDR1 and CDR2: SGHRS, YFSETQ. The CDR3 has 15 residues. CDR3 protein: CASSPQLATNEKLFF. In DNA, the CDR3 is TGCGCCAGCAGCCCTCAGCTTGCAACTAATGAAAAACTGTTTTTT.

This chain uses TRBV6-1 with TRBJ2-2; 10 nucleotides align to TRBD2. The CDR3 spans 16 residues. V lost 2 bases to trimming and J lost 6 bases; unmatched junction nucleotides: 6. Germline assignment: CDR1 MNHNS and CDR2 SASEGT. The CDR3 sequence: CASSESLAGDAGELFF. For the CDR3, the DNA is TGTGCCAGCAGTGAAAGCCTAGCGGGAGATGCCGGGGAGCTGTTTTTT.

The chain recombines TRBV3-1 (or the pseudogene TRBV3-2) with TRBJ2-7; 9 positions agree with TRBD1. The CDR3 length is 15 residues. The germline V gene has CDR1 LGHDT and CDR2 YNNKEL (reference sequence). V was pared by 3 bases and J by 3 bases, with 6 bases of the junction left unmatched. The DNA of the CDR3 is TGTGCCAGCAGCCATACGCGGGACAGGGACTACGAGCAGTACTTC. It encodes CASSHTRDRDYEQYF.

The chain recombines TRBV5-1 with TRBJ2-7, with no clear D. V was clipped by 7 bases and J by 0 bases, with 20 bases between them. Germline CDR1 reads SGHRS; CDR2 reads YFSETQ. CDR3 length: 16 amino acids. CDR3 coding DNA: TGCGCCAGCCGACCAACACCGAATTTCGACTCCTACGAGCAGTACTTC. It translates to CASRPTPNFDSYEQYF.

This chain links TRBV4-1 with TRBJ2-4; D is possibly TRBD2 (6 bases). The V and J ends lost 4 bases and 0 bases respectively, with 10 bases between them. Germline V gives CDR1 MGHRA, CDR2 YSYEKL. This CDR3 has 15 amino acids. CDR3 DNA sequence: TGCGCCAGCAGCCGCCTGGGAGGAGCCAAAAACATTCAGTACTTC. This encodes CASSRLGGAKNIQYF.

The chain couples TRBV5-1 to TRBJ2-3, with 11 bases that match TRBD2. The CDR3 runs 17 residues. The germline gives CDR1 SGHRS, CDR2 YFSETQ. V lost 4 bases, J lost 0 bases, and 7 bases stayed unmatched. The CDR3: CASSQGLAGLSTDTQYF. Here the CDR3 DNA reads TGCGCCAGCAGCCAAGGACTAGCGGGCTTAAGCACAGATACGCAGTATTTT.

Turning to this clone: Relative to the germline gene, one junction end is altered; a read error may explain this. The chain employs TRBV28 and TRBJ1-1, with TRBD1 matching 9 bases. Looked up from germline, CDR1 is MDHEN and CDR2 is SYDVKM. The length of the CDR3 is 16 residues. CDR3 DNA: TGTGCCAGCAGTGGCGTTGGGACAGGGATGAACTCTGAAGCTTTCTTT. Amino acid sequence: CASSGVGTGMNSEAFF.